Each of the 23 T cell receptor beta chains below was sequenced from the same sample in a study of blood T cell repertoires in COVID-19. The assay was immunoSEQ multiplex PCR, and TCRdb's table has in-frame clones only and misses some. The table lists about 140,000 clones, 80% to 85% of them singletons. Sequenced: peripheral blood. The origin of the receptors is a human donor in a cohort sampled during active COVID-19.

The gene calls are TRBV7-9 and TRBJ1-2, with TRBD1 as a possible D gene (5 bases). Looked up from germline, CDR1 is SEHNR and CDR2 is FQNEAQ (reference sequence). V was clipped by 5 bases and J by 4 bases, with 14 bases between them. This CDR3 contains 14 residues. As DNA, the CDR3 is TGTGCCAGCAGCCCCTCCGCGGGGACCTATGGCTACACCTTC. It translates to CASSPSAGTYGYTF. Based on the CDR3 plus reference TRBV7-9 and TRBJ1-2, the full variable domain is DTGVSQNPRHKITKRGQNVTFRCDPISEHNRLYWYRQTLGQGPEFLTYFQNEAQLEKSRLLSDRFSAERPKGSFSTLEIQRTEQGDSAMYLCASSPSAGTYGYTFGSGTRLTVV.

The chain employs TRBV5-1 and TRBJ2-7, with D perhaps matching TRBD2 (6 bases). CDR1 SGHRS and CDR2 YFSETQ come from the germline V gene. V was trimmed by 2 bases and J by 2 bases, leaving 11 bases between them. CDR3 length: 14 residues. This CDR3 is CASSLETSPYEQYF. The CDR3 nucleotides are TGCGCCAGCAGCTTAGAGACTAGTCCCTACGAGCAGTACTTC.

The chain is built from TRBV6-6 and TRBJ2-3; no reliable D call. Looked up from germline, CDR1 is MNHNY and CDR2 is SVGAGI (reference sequence). With 4 bases removed from V and 2 bases from J, the gap between germline ends came to 7 bases. This CDR3 spans 13 amino acids. CDR3 DNA: TGTGCCAGCAGTTGGTCTAACACAGATACGCAGTATTTT. Amino acids: CASSWSNTDTQYF.

This clone was seen a single time. This rearrangement joins TRBV9 to TRBJ1-4, with a weak D call TRBD1 (6 bases). The germline V gene encodes CDR1 SGDLS and CDR2 YYNGEE. The CDR3 covers 14 residues. The V end lost 3 bases, the J end lost 7 bases, and 13 bases lay between the germline ends. The CDR3 region has the DNA TGTGCCAGCAGCGCCCACAGGGTCCCTGAAAAACTGTTTTTT. Its protein is CASSAHRVPEKLFF.

In DNA form, the CDR3 reads TGTGCCAGTAGTATTGCAGGGAGGGATTCACCCCTCCACTTT. Translation gives CASSIAGRDSPLHF. The chain carries TRBV19 and TRBJ1-6, with D maybe TRBD1 (5 bases). Trimming cost V 3 bases and J 8 bases, with 11 bases left between them. CDR3 length: 14 amino acids. Germline V gene data show CDR1 as LNHDA and CDR2 as SQIVND (reference sequence).

This clone was observed once. The chain recombines TRBV29-1 with TRBJ2-5; the match to TRBD2 covers 7 bases. This CDR3 is 13 amino acids long. In germline, CDR1 is SQVTM, CDR2 ANQGSEA. Losses at the gene ends were 1 base for V and 5 bases for J; bases not matched to a gene: 4. CDR3 residues: CSVEGSGGETQYF. The CDR3 coding sequence is TGCAGCGTTGAAGGTTCCGGGGGGGAGACCCAGTACTTC.

The genes are TRBV10-3 and TRBJ1-6; D uncertain. Deletions cut 7 bases from V and 10 bases from J, with 14 bases between. The CDR3 sequence is 13 residues long. Germline assignment: CDR1 ENHRY and CDR2 SYGVKD. CDR3 sequence reads: CAINPQLQSPLHF. CDR3 sequence (DNA): TGTGCCATCAACCCGCAGTTGCAATCACCCCTCCACTTT.

The rearrangement links TRBV28 to TRBJ1-1; possible D gene TRBD1, 5 bases. The CDR3 has 15 residues. Germline CDR1 is MDHEN and CDR2 is SYDVKM. Trimming removed 3 bases from V and 5 bases from J, with 16 bases in between. CDR3 coding DNA: TGTGCCAGCAGTTTGACTCGCGGGACGGGGACTGAAGCTTTCTTT. Its translation is CASSLTRGTGTEAFF.

The chain is built from TRBV27 and TRBJ2-3; TRBD1 might be the D (5 bases). Trimming left V 8 bases short and J 1 base short, with 16 bases between. Germline V gives CDR1 MNHEY, CDR2 SMNVEV (reference sequence). CDR3 length: 15 residues. CDR3 loop: CASRQLSWGTDTQYF. CDR3 nucleotide sequence: TGTGCCAGCCGACAGCTCTCTTGGGGCACAGATACGCAGTATTTT.

In its sample, this clone was seen a few times. The V call is TRBV25-1, the J call TRBJ2-3, with D unresolved. CDR1 MGHDK and CDR2 SYGVNS come from the germline V gene. CDR3 length: 11 amino acids. Trimming removed 4 bases from V and 5 bases from J, with 4 bases in between. CDR3 region: CASSGLDTQYF. CDR3 bases: TGTGCCAGCAGTGGTCTAGATACGCAGTATTTT.

This rearrangement joins TRBV5-1 to TRBJ1-6; D is uncertain. CDR1 and CDR2 (germline): SGHRS, YFSETQ. The CDR3 has 14 amino acids. V dropped 0 bases and J dropped 14 bases, with 15 bases sitting between them. The CDR3 region has the DNA TGCGCCAGCAGCTTGGCCACGGGTTCCCTCACCCTCCACTTT. Amino acids: CASSLATGSLTLHF.

This chain connects TRBV7-2 to TRBJ1-6; the match to TRBD1 covers 7 bases. Germline CDR1 is SGHTA and CDR2 is FQGNSA. With V trimmed by 5 bases and J by 7 bases, 8 bases remained unmatched. The length of the CDR3 is 15 residues. The CDR3 spells CASSTRQGSNSPLHF. The CDR3 DNA is TGTGCCAGCAGCACCAGACAGGGTAGCAATTCACCCCTCCACTTT.

This sequence joins TRBV5-4 and TRBJ2-5; TRBD2 matches at 7 bases. V lost 0 bases to trimming and J lost 1 base; unmatched junction nucleotides: 6. CDR1 SGHNT and CDR2 YYREEE come from the germline V gene (reference sequence). This CDR3 spans 16 amino acids. CDR3 sequence (DNA): TGTGCCAGCAGCTTGGCCTTGGGAGGGACCCAAGAGACCCAGTACTTC. Translating gives CASSLALGGTQETQYF. The whole variable domain, remainder taken from reference TRBV5-4 and TRBJ2-5, is ETGVTQSPTHLIKTRGQQVTLRCSSQSGHNTVSWYQQALGQGPQFIFQYYREEENGRGNFPPRFSGLQFPNYSSELNVNALELDDSALYLCASSLALGGTQETQYFGPGTRLLVL.

This clone came up a few times. V usage is TRBV2 and J usage is TRBJ1-5, with a weak D call TRBD1 (6 bases). The CDR3 runs 15 residues. V was trimmed by 7 bases and J by 0 bases, leaving 13 bases between them. Germline-derived CDR1 and CDR2 are SNHLY and FYNNEI. The CDR3 loop reads CASNRDINSNQPQHF. Written as DNA, the CDR3 is TGTGCCAGCAACCGGGACATCAATAGCAATCAGCCCCAGCATTTT.

The genes are TRBV2 and TRBJ1-1; D is uncertain. The CDR3 consists of 14 residues. Germline V gene lookup returns CDR1 SNHLY and CDR2 FYNNEI. With 0 bases removed from V and 6 bases from J, the gap between germline ends came to 11 bases. The CDR3 DNA reads TGTGCCAGCAGTGAAGCGCTTCGGTACGCTGAAGCTTTCTTT. Its translation: CASSEALRYAEAFF.

The chain employs TRBV4-1 and TRBJ2-7; TRBD1 aligns across 10 bases. V lost 4 bases to trimming and J lost 3 bases; unmatched junction nucleotides: 6. Germline assignment: CDR1 MGHRA and CDR2 YSYEKL. The CDR3 contains 15 residues. CDR3 DNA sequence: TGCGCCAGCAGCCTTGGGACAGGGGCGAACTACGAGCAGTACTTC. It encodes CASSLGTGANYEQYF.

The chain uses TRBV29-1 and TRBJ2-7, with TRBD1 matching 7 bases. Germline lookup yields CDR1 SQVTM and CDR2 ANQGSEA. The CDR3 covers 14 residues. V dropped 4 bases and J dropped 3; count of bases not matched to a gene: 9. The CDR3 region is CSVVWDRINYEQYF. The CDR3 coding sequence is TGCAGCGTTGTCTGGGACAGAATTAACTACGAGCAGTACTTC.

In its sample, this clone was seen once. V usage is TRBV3-1 (or the pseudogene TRBV3-2) and J usage is TRBJ1-5, with TRBD1 matching over 7 bases. The length of the CDR3 is 18 residues. J gave up 4 bases and V 3 bases, and 15 bases lay outside the gene matches. CDR1 and CDR2 from the germline V gene are LGHDT and YNNKEL (reference sequence). The CDR3 loop is CASSQSGYAGRGNQPQHF. The CDR3 DNA reads TGTGCCAGCAGCCAGTCGGGCTATGCGGGCAGGGGGAATCAGCCCCAGCATTTT.

The CDR3 sequence: CASSSGDSPLYGYTF. In nucleotides, the CDR3 is TGTGCCAGCAGCTCGGGGGATTCTCCACTCTATGGCTACACCTTC. J is TRBJ1-2 and V is TRBV7-6; possible D gene TRBD1, 5 bases. Deletions cut 4 bases from V and 4 bases from J, with 16 bases between. The CDR3 has 15 residues. The V gene's germline CDR1 is SGHVS and CDR2 FNYEAQ.

The rearrangement joins TRBV18 to TRBJ2-7; 7 nucleotides align to TRBD1. The CDR3 spans 14 residues. Germline assignment: CDR1 KGHSH and CDR2 LQKENI. Losses at the gene ends were 2 bases for V and 4 bases for J; bases not matched to a gene: 5. In DNA, the CDR3 is TGTGCCAGCTCACCATCGGGACAGAGGTACGAGCAGTACTTC. Translated: CASSPSGQRYEQYF.

This clone was observed a few times. This chain links TRBV4-1 with TRBJ2-7, with a possible D match to TRBD2 (5 bases). The CDR3 is 15 amino acids. Germline lookup yields CDR1 MGHRA and CDR2 YSYEKL. The V end lost 0 bases, the J end lost 1 base, and 10 bases lay between the germline ends. The CDR3 nucleotides are TGCGCCAGCAGCCAAGATTCTAGCCAGTCCTACGAGCAGTACTTC. Its translation is CASSQDSSQSYEQYF.

The chain links TRBV7-9 to TRBJ1-6, with D tentatively TRBD1 (5 bases). V was trimmed by 4 bases and J by 10 bases, leaving 14 bases between them. The CDR3 loop spans 14 amino acids. The germline V gene encodes CDR1 SEHNR and CDR2 FQNEAQ (reference sequence). The chain's CDR3 is CASSYSGLQSPLHF. The DNA for the CDR3 is TGTGCCAGCAGCTACTCAGGGTTGCAGTCACCCCTCCACTTT. Based on the CDR3 plus reference TRBV7-9 and TRBJ1-6, the full variable domain is DTGVSQNPRHKITKRGQNVTFRCDPISEHNRLYWYRQTLGQGPEFLTYFQNEAQLEKSRLLSDRFSAERPKGSFSTLEIQRTEQGDSAMYLCASSYSGLQSPLHFGNGTRLTVT.

CDR3 DNA sequence: TGTGCCAGTAGTTTAGGCGGGGAAGGCCAGCCCCAGCATTTT. Translated, it gives CASSLGGEGQPQHF. The chain employs TRBV19 and TRBJ1-5; no definite D call. Germline assignment: CDR1 LNHDA and CDR2 SQIVND (reference sequence). The CDR3 totals 14 residues. Trimming took 5 bases from V and 7 from J, leaving 15 bases between them.